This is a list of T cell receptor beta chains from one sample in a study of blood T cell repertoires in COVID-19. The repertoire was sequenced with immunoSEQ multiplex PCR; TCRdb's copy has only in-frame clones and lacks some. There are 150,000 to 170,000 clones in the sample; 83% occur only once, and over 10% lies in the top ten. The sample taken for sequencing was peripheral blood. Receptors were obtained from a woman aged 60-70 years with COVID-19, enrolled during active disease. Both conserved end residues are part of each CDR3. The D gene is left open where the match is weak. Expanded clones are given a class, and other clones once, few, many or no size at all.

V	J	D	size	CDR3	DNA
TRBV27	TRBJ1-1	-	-	CASSLPGRFSEAFF	TGTGCCAGCAGTTTACCAGGCCGATTCTCTGAAGCTTTCTTT
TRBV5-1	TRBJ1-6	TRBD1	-	CASSYTGTGDSPLHF	TGCGCCAGCAGCTACACCGGGACAGGGGATTCACCCCTCCACTTT
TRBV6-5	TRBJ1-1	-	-	CASSLQGNTEAFF	TGTGCCAGCAGCCTACAGGGGAACACTGAAGCTTTCTTT
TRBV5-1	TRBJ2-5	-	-	CASSLASQETQYF	TGCGCCAGCAGCTTGGCCTCCCAAGAGACCCAGTACTTC
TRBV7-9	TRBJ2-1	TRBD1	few	CASSLPFDRDRGEDEQFF	TGTGCCAGCAGCTTACCCTTCGACCGGGACAGGGGAGAGGATGAGCAGTTCTTC
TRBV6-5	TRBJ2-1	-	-	CASSRAGPGHNEQFF	TGTGCCAGCAGCCGAGCGGGCCCTGGCCACAATGAGCAGTTCTTC
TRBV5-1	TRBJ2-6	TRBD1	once	CASSFGQGAVAGANVLTF	TGCGCCAGCAGCTTTGGACAGGGGGCGGTGGCTGGGGCCAACGTCCTGACTTTC
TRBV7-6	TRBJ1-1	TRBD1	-	CASSSSGGSDTEAFF	TGTGCCAGCAGCTCCTCAGGGGGGTCGGACACTGAAGCTTTCTTT
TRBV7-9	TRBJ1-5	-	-	CASSRDSSNQPQHF	TGTGCCAGCAGCCGCGACAGTTCCAATCAGCCCCAGCATTTT
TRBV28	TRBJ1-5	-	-	CASSGRPGTNQPQHF	TGTGCCAGCAGCGGGAGGCCGGGGACGAATCAGCCCCAGCATTTT
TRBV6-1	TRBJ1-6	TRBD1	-	CASSESRDRNSALHF	TGTGCCAGCAGTGAATCCCGGGACAGGAATTCAGCCCTCCACTTT
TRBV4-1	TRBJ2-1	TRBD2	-	CASSQYGLAGPRNEQFF	TGCGCCAGCAGCCAGTACGGACTAGCGGGGCCCCGCAATGAGCAGTTCTTC
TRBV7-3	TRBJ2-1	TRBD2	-	CASSPRLAGVNEQFF	TGTGCCAGCAGCCCTAGACTAGCGGGAGTCAATGAGCAGTTCTTC
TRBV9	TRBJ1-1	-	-	CASSGTASMNTEAFF	TGTGCCAGCAGCGGAACAGCATCCATGAACACTGAAGCTTTCTTT
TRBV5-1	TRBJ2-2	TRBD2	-	CASSTGGGSTGELFF	TGCGCCAGCAGCACCGGGGGGGGAAGCACCGGGGAGCTGTTTTTT
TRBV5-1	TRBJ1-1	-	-	CASSPGHSNTEAFF	TGCGCCAGCAGCCCGGGACACTCGAACACTGAAGCTTTCTTT
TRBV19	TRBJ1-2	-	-	CASSMEPYGYTF	TGTGCCAGTAGTATGGAGCCCTATGGCTACACCTTC